This T cell receptor (beta chain) was obtained from a study of T-cell memory formation after mild COVID-19. Whole-study context: Clustering of TCRs was largely donor specific. General study results and limits: Pre-infection memory already had some responding clones, implying cross-reactive memory joined.

TCRdb called the 5' RACE reads again in MiXCR, with one record for every CDR3 protein. The sample lists 300,000 to 400,000 distinct CDR3 sequences; 28% were seen once. Notes on this clonotype: What it recognizes is unknown.

Sequencing was done on a sample of PBMCs or a T cell subset sorted from them (not recorded which). The TCR comes from an adult woman who had mild COVID-19 (a few samples of this study predate the infection). Cell type and time point are not known.

CDR3 bases: TGTGCCAGCAGCTTAGAGGCTGGTTACGAGCAGTACTTC. It encodes CASSLEAGYEQYF. The chain couples TRBV7-6 to TRBJ2-7, with D hard to call. Germline V CDR1 and CDR2: SGHVS, FNYEAQ. The CDR3 has 13 amino acids. Deletions cut 1 base from V and 4 bases from J, with 8 bases between.